These 28 T cell receptor beta chains share one sample of origin, sequenced in a study of T cell changes during pregnancy in multiple sclerosis. Some clones are missing from TCRdb's copy, which holds only in-frame ones; the method was immunoSEQ multiplex PCR. The data contain tens of thousands of clones, 80% to 95% of them singletons. Sequencing used peripheral blood, obtained before pregnancy. These receptors came from a female donor with multiple sclerosis, enrolled in a pregnancy study.

This chain connects TRBV6-5 to TRBJ1-4; maybe TRBD1 (5 bases). Deletions cut 5 bases from V and 5 bases from J, with 9 bases between. Per germline, CDR1 MNHEY and CDR2 SVGAGI. The CDR3 consists of 13 residues. The CDR3 loop reads CASSRTLNEKLFF. CDR3 bases: TGTGCCAGCAGTCGGACACTAAATGAAAAACTGTTTTTT.

The DNA of the CDR3 is TGTGCCAGTAGTCCAGCAAGCGGGGGCAATGAGCAGTTCTTC. Translation gives CASSPASGGNEQFF. This chain joins TRBV19 and TRBJ2-1, with 8 bases fitting TRBD2. The CDR3 is 14 amino acids. Per germline, CDR1 LNHDA and CDR2 SQIVND (reference sequence). J gave up 6 bases and V 5 bases, and 6 bases lay outside the gene matches.

The sample holds a few counts of this clone. The genes are TRBV6-6 and TRBJ1-1; no clear D. Per the germline V gene, CDR1 is MNHNY and CDR2 is SVGAGI (reference sequence). V lost 8 bases, J lost 1 base, and 8 bases lay in between. The CDR3 is 12 residues long. For the CDR3, the DNA is TGTGCCAGCCTGGGAGCGAACACTGAAGCTTTCTTT. Translated, it gives CASLGANTEAFF.

The chain employs TRBV7-3 and TRBJ2-1, with 11 bases matching TRBD2. The CDR3 is made up of 15 amino acids. After removal of 4 bases from V and 6 bases from J, the junction contained 5 bases not matched to a gene. Germline CDR1 SGHTA, CDR2 FQGTGA. CDR3 sequence reads: CASSSLAGGSNEQFF. The CDR3 coding sequence is TGTGCCAGCAGCTCTCTAGCGGGAGGTAGCAATGAGCAGTTCTTC.

This clone appeared a single time. The rearrangement joins TRBV13 to TRBJ1-2, with TRBD1 matching 11 bases. CDR1 is PRHDT and CDR2 is FYEKMQ in the germline V gene (reference sequence). The CDR3 contains 17 residues. J gave up 4 bases and V 0 bases, and 7 bases lay outside the gene matches. The CDR3 DNA is TGTGCCAGCAGCTTAGGCCCCGGGACAGGGGGTATCTATGGCTACACCTTC. It codes for CASSLGPGTGGIYGYTF.

The genes are TRBV7-9 and TRBJ2-1; a weak D match, TRBD2 (6 bases). Trimming left V 1 base short and J 2 bases short, with 9 bases between. CDR3 length: 15 amino acids. CDR1 and CDR2 from the germline V gene are SEHNR and FQNEAQ (reference sequence). CDR3 nucleotides: TGTGCCAGCAGCTTAGACGGGAGTCCCTACAATGAGCAGTTCTTC. Its protein is CASSLDGSPYNEQFF.

The J gene is TRBJ2-7, the V gene TRBV7-3, with 10 bases matching TRBD2. The germline V gene has CDR1 SGHTA and CDR2 FQGTGA. V lost 2 bases to trimming and J lost 2 bases; unmatched junction nucleotides: 3. This CDR3 region has 15 residues. Here the CDR3 DNA reads TGTGCCAGCAGCTTACTAGCGGGGGAGCCCTACGAGCAGTACTTC. The encoded protein is CASSLLAGEPYEQYF.

V gene TRBV9 combines with J gene TRBJ2-1; D is ambiguous. The CDR3 has 14 amino acids. The ends were cut back, 0 bases at V and 4 bases at J, with 8 bases in the middle. Germline V gene data show CDR1 as SGDLS and CDR2 as YYNGEE. The CDR3 reads CASSVGSSYNEQFF. CDR3 nucleotides: TGTGCCAGCAGCGTAGGGTCTAGTTACAATGAGCAGTTCTTC.

V is TRBV15 and J is TRBJ2-7; D is possibly TRBD1 (5 bases). The V and J ends lost 0 bases and 3 bases respectively, with 15 bases between them. CDR1 is LNHNV, CDR2 YYDKDF, per germline (reference sequence). There are 16 residues in the CDR3. CDR3 DNA sequence: TGTGCCACCAGCAGAGATAGAAGGGGCAAGGGCTACGAGCAGTACTTC. The encoded protein is CATSRDRRGKGYEQYF.

V usage is TRBV6-6 and J usage is TRBJ1-2, with D perhaps TRBD1 (6 bases). Germline-derived CDR1 and CDR2 are MNHNY and SVGAGI (reference sequence). V dropped 6 bases and J dropped 4 bases, with 15 bases sitting between them. The CDR3 sequence is 14 residues long. This CDR3 is CASSRQEFLYGYTF. The CDR3 DNA reads as TGTGCCAGCAGCAGACAGGAGTTCCTCTATGGCTACACCTTC.

The chain combines TRBV28 with TRBJ2-7, with 11 bases aligning to TRBD2. Germline V CDR1 and CDR2: MDHEN, SYDVKM. Trimming at V came to 6 bases and at J to 10 bases, leaving 11 bases not matched to a gene. The CDR3 is 14 residues long. In nucleotides, the CDR3 is TGTGCCAGCAGACCAGGACTAGCGGGTGCCTACCAGTACTTC. It encodes CASRPGLAGAYQYF.

The chain carries TRBV5-4 and TRBJ1-3; 7 bases align to TRBD1. From germline, CDR1 is SGHNT and CDR2 YYREEE (reference sequence). Losses at the gene ends were 4 bases for V and 3 bases for J; bases not matched to a gene: 7. The length of the CDR3 is 15 residues. The CDR3 here is CASSATGVGGNTIYF. For the CDR3, the DNA is TGTGCCAGCAGCGCAACAGGGGTGGGTGGAAACACCATATATTTT.

The V call is TRBV9, the J call TRBJ2-7; 7 positions agree with TRBD2. CDR1 and CDR2 (germline): SGDLS, YYNGEE. The V segment lost 0 bases and the J segment 0 bases; nucleotides outside the gene matches: 6. The CDR3 is made up of 16 amino acids. The CDR3 region has the DNA TGTGCCAGCAGCGTAGTAGCGGGTGCTGCCTCCTACGAGCAGTACTTC. It translates to CASSVVAGAASYEQYF.

This chain joins TRBV30 and TRBJ2-7; perhaps TRBD1 as D (5 bases). CDR3 length: 13 residues. Between the trimmed V and J ends, which lost 0 bases and 5 bases, there was a span of 11 bases. Germline loops: CDR1 GTSNPN, CDR2 SVGIG (reference sequence). The CDR3 region has the DNA TGTGCCTGGAGTGTTTCCAGGGCCCACGAGCAGTACTTC. Translation: CAWSVSRAHEQYF.

The V gene is TRBV7-3, the J gene TRBJ2-3; D remains unclear. Trimming pared 3 bases from V and 1 base from J, leaving 5 bases between. The CDR3 spans 13 residues. CDR1 is SGHTA and CDR2 is FQGTGA in the germline V gene. The CDR3 region is CASSFQGTDTQYF. CDR3 nucleotides: TGTGCCAGCAGCTTCCAGGGCACAGATACGCAGTATTTT.

In this sample, this clone turned up a few times. The gene calls are TRBV27 and TRBJ2-2, with D possibly matching TRBD1 (5 bases). CDR3 length equals 14 residues. Trimming left V 6 bases short and J 4 bases short, with 12 bases between. Germline CDR1 MNHEY, CDR2 SMNVEV (reference sequence). The CDR3: CASRTTVPTGELFF. Written as DNA, the CDR3 is TGTGCCAGCAGAACGACAGTTCCCACCGGGGAGCTGTTTTTT.

The genes are TRBV6-1 and TRBJ2-7; TRBD1 matches 8 bases. CDR1 and CDR2 from the germline V gene are MNHNS and SASEGT. The CDR3 is 15 amino acids. V shed 3 bases and J 1 base; nucleotides not matched to a gene: 5. In DNA form, the CDR3 reads TGTGCCAGCAGTGATGGACAGGGCAAATCCTACGAGCAGTACTTC. It yields the protein CASSDGQGKSYEQYF.

The chain couples TRBV5-8 to TRBJ2-7; 8 nucleotides align to TRBD1. V shed 4 bases, J shed 5 bases, and the junction held 8 bases outside the gene matches. The CDR3 has 14 residues. The germline V gene has CDR1 SGHTS and CDR2 YDEGEE. The CDR3 DNA reads TGTGCCAGCAGCCATTGGACAGGGAGCCACGAGCAGTACTTC. Its protein product is CASSHWTGSHEQYF.

This clone showed up just a few times. The chain links TRBV11-2 to TRBJ2-7; 7 nucleotides align to TRBD1. Losses at the gene ends were 1 base for V and 5 bases for J; bases not matched to a gene: 11. Germline lookup yields CDR1 SGHAT and CDR2 FQNNGV. The length of the CDR3 is 16 residues. The CDR3 spells CASSLGPRGITNEQYF. CDR3 nucleotides: TGTGCCAGCAGCTTAGGGCCCAGGGGGATTACGAACGAGCAGTACTTC.

The V gene is TRBV2, the J gene TRBJ2-7; D possibly corresponds to TRBD2 (7 bases). Germline V gene data show CDR1 as SNHLY and CDR2 as FYNNEI. The ends were cut back, 11 bases at V and 4 bases at J, with 15 bases in the middle. The CDR3 loop spans 12 amino acids. This CDR3 reads CAGGGGPYEQYF. For the CDR3, the DNA is TGTGCCGGGGGAGGGGGGCCATACGAGCAGTACTTC.

The V call is TRBV5-1, the J call TRBJ2-5; D is unclear. CDR1 is SGHRS, CDR2 YFSETQ, per germline. V lost 0 bases and J lost 5, with 8 bases in between. This CDR3 is 13 amino acids long. The CDR3 region is CASSLGGSETQYF. The CDR3 bases are TGCGCCAGCAGCTTGGGAGGTAGCGAGACCCAGTACTTC.

The V gene is TRBV5-4, the J gene TRBJ2-3; 9 nucleotides match TRBD2. Germline CDR1 reads SGHNT; CDR2 reads YYREEE (reference sequence). The V and J ends lost 3 bases and 6 bases, in that order; junction bases with no gene match: 5. The CDR3 covers 14 residues. CDR3 region: CASSSSGTWDTQYF. CDR3 sequence (DNA): TGTGCCAGCAGCTCTAGCGGGACATGGGATACGCAGTATTTT. Based on the CDR3 plus reference TRBV5-4 and TRBJ2-3, the full variable domain is ETGVTQSPTHLIKTRGQQVTLRCSSQSGHNTVSWYQQALGQGPQFIFQYYREEENGRGNFPPRFSGLQFPNYSSELNVNALELDDSALYLCASSSSGTWDTQYFGPGTRLTVL.

This chain joins TRBV28 and TRBJ2-3; TRBD1 might be the D (6 bases). The CDR3 totals 16 residues. Germline assignment: CDR1 MDHEN and CDR2 SYDVKM. The V end was cut by 6 bases, the J end by 5 bases, with 21 bases between. The DNA for the CDR3 is TGTGCCAGCAGAGTGGGACAAGGGGAGATGAAAGATACGCAGTATTTT. It codes for CASRVGQGEMKDTQYF.

Here the CDR3 DNA reads TGTGCCAGCAGTTATTCAAGGGGGCCGCAAGAGACCCAGTACTTC. Translation gives CASSYSRGPQETQYF. This sequence joins TRBV6-6 and TRBJ2-5, with TRBD1 matching over 7 bases. In germline, CDR1 is MNHNY, CDR2 SVGAGI (reference sequence). This CDR3 is built from 15 residues. V lost 3 bases to trimming and J lost 2 bases; unmatched junction nucleotides: 6.

This chain's CDR3 is CSAHGMFF. The CDR3 bases are TGCAGTGCGCACGGGATGTTTTTT. V gene TRBV20-1 combines with J gene TRBJ1-4; D remains ambiguous. Looked up from germline, CDR1 is DFQATT and CDR2 is SNEGSKA (reference sequence). The CDR3 runs to 8 residues. V lost 6 bases and J lost 15, with 8 bases in between.

This clone was observed once. The chain employs TRBV5-1 and TRBJ1-6; weak D call: TRBD1 (5 bases). Germline V gene sequence: CDR1 SGHRS, CDR2 YFSETQ. Trimming stripped 9 bases from V and 10 bases from J, with 17 bases between. The CDR3 extends over 13 amino acids. Here the CDR3 reads CAIPGLEGSPLHF. In nucleotides, the CDR3 is TGCGCCATCCCGGGACTGGAAGGCTCACCCCTCCACTTT.

Of note for this clone: Relative to the germline gene, one junction end is altered; a read error may explain this. The chain recombines TRBV30 with TRBJ1-5; 8 nucleotides line up with TRBD1. Looked up from germline, CDR1 is GTSNPN and CDR2 is SVGIG (reference sequence). The CDR3 runs 14 residues. CDR3 DNA sequence: TGTGCCTGGGACTCAGGACAGGGCAACCAGCCCCAGCATTTT. It translates to CAWDSGQGNQPQHF.

J is TRBJ2-7 and V is TRBV19; D remains unclear. CDR1 and CDR2 from the germline V gene are LNHDA and SQIVND (reference sequence). The germline V and J ends were trimmed by 3 bases and 3 bases, with 6 bases remaining between them. CDR3 size: 12 residues. CDR3 in amino acids: CASSIAGYEQYF. The CDR3 coding sequence is TGTGCCAGTAGTATCGCAGGCTACGAGCAGTACTTC.